This T cell receptor (beta chain) derives from a study of CD4 T cell repertoires in COVID-19. Study at large: After about ten days of IL-2 expansion, CFSE-low cells were relabeled and restimulated with other coronavirus spikes.

These memory T cells were uncultured and sequenced directly after ex vivo isolation. TCRdb's table, derived via immunoSEQ multiplex PCR, lists solely in-frame clones and lacks some. The sample includes over 75,000 clones, about 80% seen only once; the top ten take about 0.61%. J was trimmed by 0 bases and V by 5 bases; bases with no gene match: 8. The CDR3 contains 16 residues. From germline, CDR1 is KGHSH and CDR2 LQKENI. The sequences come from CD4+ T cells from peripheral blood, collected after recovery from COVID-19. V and J are TRBV18 and TRBJ1-1; the match to TRBD1 covers 8 bases. The sequence derives from a human donor who had COVID-19. CDR3 in amino acids: CASSEGTGSMNTEAFF. DNA for the CDR3: TGTGCCAGCTCAGAAGGGACAGGATCTATGAACACTGAAGCTTTCTTT.